The 20 T cell receptor beta chains below all came from one sample that was sequenced in a study of T cell repertoires in cytomegalovirus infection. Antigen specificity for these receptors is unknown. TCRdb re-called the reads through MiXCR, storing one row per CDR3 protein. The sample includes about a million distinct CDR3 sequences, around a third of them seen just once. The input for sequencing was cultured CD8+ T cells from PBMCs, taken from culture after CMV antigen stimulation. These TCRs come from a human donor in good health (CMV status not recorded). Some clones in this sample may be carry-over from other donors' samples.

Only a few counts were recorded for this clonotype. The chain joins TRBV5-1 to TRBJ1-1; a weak D match, TRBD1 (5 bases). Per the germline V gene, CDR1 is SGHRS and CDR2 is YFSETQ. V was trimmed by 0 bases and J by 4 bases, leaving 13 bases between them. The CDR3 contains 15 residues. CDR3 nucleotide sequence: TGCGCCAGCAGCTTGGCGGCAGGGTTGAGCACTGAAGCTTTCTTT. This gives the protein CASSLAAGLSTEAFF.

This clonotype was seen a few times. The V call is TRBV27, the J call TRBJ1-1; TRBD1 might be the D (5 bases). Germline loops: CDR1 MNHEY, CDR2 SMNVEV (reference sequence). V was clipped by 7 bases and J by 0 bases, with 18 bases between them. This CDR3 comprises 16 residues. Written as DNA, the CDR3 is TGTGCCAGCACCCCCGCAGGGTGGGCGATGAACACTGAAGCTTTCTTT. Its protein product is CASTPAGWAMNTEAFF.

The chain has TRBV29-1 and TRBJ2-1, with no clear D. This CDR3 spans 13 amino acids. The germline gives CDR1 SQVTM, CDR2 ANQGSEA. V was pared by 4 bases and J by 0 bases, with 7 bases between. CDR3 in DNA: TGCAGCGTTGGTGGGGTCTCCTACAATGAGCAGTTCTTC. It encodes CSVGGVSYNEQFF.

The chain is built from TRBV27 and TRBJ2-7; 16 bases line up with TRBD2. CDR1 and CDR2 (germline): MNHEY, SMNVEV (reference sequence). The CDR3 length is 19 residues. Trimming cost V 2 bases and J 2 bases; bases outside gene matches: 9. CDR3 coding DNA: TGTGCCAGCAGTTTAATACCCCCCGGGACTAGCGGGGGGGCCTACGAGCAGTACTTC. Amino acid sequence: CASSLIPPGTSGGAYEQYF.

The chain couples TRBV6-2 or TRBV6-3 to TRBJ1-1; unclear D gene. The germline V and J ends were trimmed by 2 bases and 5 bases, with 12 bases remaining between them. The CDR3 loop spans 14 amino acids. CDR1 and CDR2 from the germline V gene are MNHEY and SVGEGT. CDR3 coding DNA: TGTGCCAGCAGTTACACCCACGGAGGAACTGAAGCTTTCTTT. Its translation: CASSYTHGGTEAFF.

The chain is built from TRBV6-1 and TRBJ2-7; D remains ambiguous. The germline CDR1 and CDR2 sequences are MNHNS and SASEGT. This CDR3 is built from 14 residues. V was shortened by 0 bases and J by 2 bases, with 8 bases between the two germline ends. For the CDR3, the DNA is TGTGCCAGCAGTGAAGCGTGGCCAGCCTACGAGCAGTACTTC. It yields the protein CASSEAWPAYEQYF.

This clonotype was recorded at least ten times. J is TRBJ2-5 and V is TRBV7-9, with a possible D match to TRBD2 (6 bases). There are 13 residues in the CDR3. V was shortened by 1 base and J by 5 bases, with 8 bases between the two germline ends. Germline V lookup: CDR1 SEHNR, CDR2 FQNEAQ (reference sequence). CDR3 sequence reads: CASSLGGEETQYF. CDR3 DNA: TGTGCCAGCAGCTTAGGGGGGGAGGAGACCCAGTACTTC. Drawing the rest from reference TRBV7-9 and TRBJ2-5, the complete variable domain is DTGVSQNPRHKITKRGQNVTFRCDPISEHNRLYWYRQTLGQGPEFLTYFQNEAQLEKSRLLSDRFSAERPKGSFSTLEIQRTEQGDSAMYLCASSLGGEETQYFGPGTRLLVL.

In its sample, this clonotype was seen many times. The chain combines TRBV7-2 with TRBJ1-4; D may be TRBD1 (6 bases). The V and J ends lost 5 bases and 4 bases respectively, with 29 bases between them. Germline V gene sequence: CDR1 SGHTA, CDR2 FQGNSA. The CDR3 contains 20 residues. For the CDR3, the DNA is TGTGCCAGCAGCCTACATTTGTACGGGGCAGGGGCAACGATTAATGAAAAACTGTTTTTT. Protein: CASSLHLYGAGATINEKLFF.

At least ten counts were recorded for this clonotype. The gene calls are TRBV7-9 and TRBJ1-6, with 12 positions matching TRBD1. Trimming removed 5 bases from V and 7 bases from J; junction bases left unmatched: 6. The CDR3 contains 16 residues. CDR1 and CDR2 from the germline V gene are SEHNR and FQNEAQ (reference sequence). The CDR3 DNA follows: TGTGCCAGCAGCCTACCGGGACAGGGGGCCAATTCACCCCTCCACTTT. This sequence encodes CASSLPGQGANSPLHF.

This clonotype has more than one count but fewer than ten. J is TRBJ1-1 and V is TRBV7-9, with D uncertain. Trimming pared 5 bases from V and 3 bases from J, leaving 10 bases between. The CDR3 contains 13 residues. Germline V gene sequence: CDR1 SEHNR, CDR2 FQNEAQ (reference sequence). CDR3 loop: CASSLPWDTEAFF. The CDR3 bases are TGTGCCAGCAGCCTTCCCTGGGACACTGAAGCTTTCTTT.

Concerning this clonotype: An end of the junction differs from the germline gene, which may be a read error. The chain links TRBV7-6 to TRBJ2-2; D could derive from TRBD1 or TRBD2 (5 bases each). The CDR3 has 17 residues. Germline CDR1 and CDR2: SGHVS and FNYEAQ. CDR3 sequence (DNA): TGTGCCAGAAGCTTAACCCGGGACCTCAGGGACACCGGGGAGCTGTTTTTT. Its translation: CARSLTRDLRDTGELFF.

The chain joins TRBV2 to TRBJ1-2, with D maybe TRBD1 (6 bases). Germline-derived CDR1 and CDR2 are SNHLY and FYNNEI. V was shortened by 6 bases and J by 5 bases, with 16 bases between the two germline ends. The CDR3 sequence is 14 residues long. The CDR3 bases are TGTGCCAGCAGAGTAACAGGGACTCTTTATGGCTACACCTTC. Translating it yields CASRVTGTLYGYTF.

The sample holds a few counts of this clonotype. The rearrangement links TRBV19 to TRBJ2-3, with a weak D call TRBD1 (5 bases). V was shortened by 3 bases and J by 3 bases, with 19 bases between the two germline ends. Looked up from germline, CDR1 is LNHDA and CDR2 is SQIVND (reference sequence). CDR3 length: 17 residues. CDR3 DNA: TGTGCCAGTAGTATTCTCCAGGGCAATGCAAGAACAGATACGCAGTATTTT. Protein sequence: CASSILQGNARTDTQYF.

The rearrangement joins TRBV10-3 to TRBJ2-3; tentative D call: TRBD2 (5 bases). The CDR3 has 16 residues. CDR1 is ENHRY, CDR2 SYGVKD, per germline. V was clipped by 7 bases and J by 9 bases, with 26 bases between them. The CDR3 is CAIMTGQAPASGTQYF. The DNA of the CDR3 is TGTGCCATCATGACTGGGCAGGCTCCCGCCTCGGGGACGCAGTATTTT.

J is TRBJ2-1 and V is TRBV13; perhaps TRBD2 as D (5 bases). V lost 7 bases and J lost 4, with 14 bases in between. Germline loops: CDR1 PRHDT, CDR2 FYEKMQ (reference sequence). This CDR3 contains 14 residues. The CDR3 DNA reads TGTGCCAGCACCATGACCCCGGGATACAATGAGCAGTTCTTC. Its protein product is CASTMTPGYNEQFF.

This clonotype was counted between two and nine times. The chain uses TRBV7-9 and TRBJ2-2; no clear D. This CDR3 contains 14 residues. Germline lookup yields CDR1 SEHNR and CDR2 FQNEAQ (reference sequence). V was clipped by 7 bases and J by 2 bases, with 11 bases between them. The CDR3 loop reads CASNPSENTGELFF. In DNA, the CDR3 is TGTGCCAGCAATCCGTCAGAAAACACCGGGGAGCTGTTTTTT.

A note on this clonotype: A much larger clone lies a single base off, so this may be a read error. The J gene is TRBJ2-5, the V gene TRBV4-1; 12 nucleotides line up with TRBD2. The CDR3 length is 18 residues. Germline V CDR1 and CDR2: MGHRA, YSYEKL. In nucleotides, the CDR3 is TGTGCCAGCAGCCAAGATGGACTAGCGGGGCCAAAGGGGGAGACCCAGTACTTC. Residues: CASSQDGLAGPKGETQYF.

J is TRBJ1-5 and V is TRBV2, with D perhaps matching TRBD1 (5 bases). V gave up 6 bases and J gave up 6 bases, with 18 bases separating them. Germline V lookup: CDR1 SNHLY, CDR2 FYNNEI. This CDR3 contains 15 residues. For the CDR3, the DNA is TGTGCCAGCAGAACCCGGCAGGGTGGTGTTCAGCCCCAGCATTTT. It is translated as CASRTRQGGVQPQHF.

A remark on this clonotype: Mismatch with germline at one junction end may stem from a read error. The chain joins TRBV12-5 to TRBJ1-5; 12 bases are a match to TRBD1. Per germline, CDR1 LGHNT and CDR2 FRNRAP. The CDR3 runs 16 residues. CDR3 amino acids: CVSGLPGQGARQPQHF. The CDR3 nucleotides read TGTGTTAGTGGTTTGCCGGGACAGGGGGCGCGTCAGCCCCAGCATTTT.

This chain links TRBV27 with TRBJ2-7; maybe TRBD1 (5 bases). This CDR3 has 13 residues. Germline V gene sequence: CDR1 MNHEY, CDR2 SMNVEV (reference sequence). Trimming pared 3 bases from V and 6 bases from J, leaving 12 bases between. The CDR3 loop is CASSFGRQSEQYF. For the CDR3, the DNA is TGTGCCAGCAGTTTTGGGCGACAGTCCGAGCAGTACTTC.